This entry lists 7 T cell receptor beta chains sequenced from one sample in a study of naive and memory T cell subsets (TCRdb year 2017). The intended sense of this specimen's treatment or condition label: skin biopsy from PPD injection site in Mantoux-positive individual. Total RNA was used without cell sorting and was treated with RQ1 DNase before reverse transcription, with a target input of roughly 1 to 1,100 ng. Libraries came from UMI-ligation and nested PCR. Sequenced on an Illumina MiSeq. For the blood and skin samples, reverse transcription of TCR RNA was done with SuperScript IV along with alpha and beta constant region primers. The public reads were quality trimmed at Q25 with fastp and then assembled into clones with MiXCR by TCRdb, keeping productive beta chains. All rows with the same CDR3 protein become a single entry with the most common DNA and genes. The sample table lists around 20,000 distinct CDR3 sequences, about a tenth of them with a count of one. The top ten constitute under 7.5% of the sample.

This sample comprised skin, obtained from a tuberculin skin test site. These receptors were taken from an adult in good health.

The chain carries TRBV6-2 or TRBV6-3 and TRBJ1-2; D not certain. This CDR3 region has 11 residues. Germline-derived CDR1 and CDR2 are MNHEY and SVGEGT. V was trimmed by 2 bases and J by 6 bases, leaving 4 bases between them. Here the CDR3 reads CASSYAHGYTF. CDR3 DNA: TGTGCCAGCAGTTACGCCCATGGCTACACCTTC.

This sequence joins TRBV19 and TRBJ2-1; 12 bases match TRBD2. With 6 bases clipped from V and 4 bases from J, the junction kept 4 bases outside the gene matches. Germline CDR1 is LNHDA and CDR2 is SQIVND (reference sequence). The CDR3 sequence is 15 residues long. CDR3 nucleotides: TGTGCCAGTAGGGCGGGACTAGCGGGTTACAATGAGCAGTTCTTC. Its protein is CASRAGLAGYNEQFF.

This clonotype was observed a handful of times. One base away lies a much larger clone, so this may be a sequencing read error. V usage is TRBV5-1 and J usage is TRBJ2-2, with 9 positions matching TRBD2. Trimming removed 5 bases from V and 8 bases from J; junction bases left unmatched: 10. The germline gives CDR1 SGHRS, CDR2 YFSETQ. CDR3 size: 15 residues. This chain's CDR3 is CASSPREGWTGELFF. The CDR3 DNA reads TGCGCCAGCAGTCCGCGGGAGGGTTGGACTGGGGAGCTGTTTTTT.

Turning to this clonotype: A clone one base away is much larger, so this may be a read error. The genes are TRBV20-1 and TRBJ2-7; 7 positions match TRBD2. The J segment lost 3 bases and the V segment lost 6 bases, leaving 11 bases of the junction unmatched. The V gene's germline CDR1 is DFQATT and CDR2 SNEGSKA (reference sequence). This CDR3 spans 14 amino acids. The chain's CDR3 is CSAQSGKGIYEQYF. The CDR3 DNA sequence: TGCAGTGCCCAAAGCGGGAAGGGAATCTACGAGCAGTACTTC.

This clonotype was observed at least ten times. This chain links TRBV7-2 with TRBJ2-1; no definite D call. V gave up 5 bases and J gave up 7 bases, with 12 bases separating them. In germline, CDR1 is SGHTA, CDR2 FQGNSA. The CDR3 runs to 13 residues. CDR3 coding DNA: TGTGCCAGCAGCAGTCGATCCGAGAATGAGCAGTTCTTC. Translated, it gives CASSSRSENEQFF.

Points on this clonotype: A read error may explain this, as a much larger clone is one base away. The chain is built from TRBV27 and TRBJ2-7; D possibly corresponds to TRBD1 (6 bases). Germline-derived CDR1 and CDR2 are MNHEY and SMNVEV (reference sequence). This CDR3 is built from 17 residues. The CDR3 sequence is CDQHVGGTDQQNYEQHF. The CDR3 DNA reads as TGTGACCAGCACGTAGGGGGTACTGATCAGCAAAACTACGAGCAGCACTTC.

This clonotype appeared many times. The V call is TRBV6-5, the J call TRBJ2-3; 8 nucleotides agree with TRBD2. Germline assignment: CDR1 MNHEY and CDR2 SVGAGI. V lost 5 bases, J lost 7 bases, and 5 bases stayed unmatched. The CDR3 runs to 13 residues. CDR3 amino acids: CASSGTSPNTQYF. CDR3 sequence (DNA): TGTGCCAGCAGTGGGACTAGTCCGAATACGCAGTATTTT.